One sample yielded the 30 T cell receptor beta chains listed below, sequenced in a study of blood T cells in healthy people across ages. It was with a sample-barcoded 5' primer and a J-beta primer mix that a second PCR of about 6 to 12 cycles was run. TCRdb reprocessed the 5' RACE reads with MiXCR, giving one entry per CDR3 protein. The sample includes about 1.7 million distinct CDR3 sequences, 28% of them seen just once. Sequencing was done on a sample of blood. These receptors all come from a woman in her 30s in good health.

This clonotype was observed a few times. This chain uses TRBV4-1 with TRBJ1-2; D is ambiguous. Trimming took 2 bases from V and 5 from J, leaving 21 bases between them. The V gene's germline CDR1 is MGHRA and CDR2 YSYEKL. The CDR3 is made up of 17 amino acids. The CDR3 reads CASSQTPQTHTGYGYTF. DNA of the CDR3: TGCGCCAGCAGCCAAACGCCACAGACCCATACGGGATATGGCTACACCTTC.

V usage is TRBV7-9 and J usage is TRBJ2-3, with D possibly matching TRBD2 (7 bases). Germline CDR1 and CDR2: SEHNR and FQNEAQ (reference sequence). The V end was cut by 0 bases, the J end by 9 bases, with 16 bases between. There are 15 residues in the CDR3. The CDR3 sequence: CASSLAGGPSLTQYF. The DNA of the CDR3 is TGTGCCAGCAGCTTAGCGGGGGGGCCGAGTCTCACGCAGTATTTT.

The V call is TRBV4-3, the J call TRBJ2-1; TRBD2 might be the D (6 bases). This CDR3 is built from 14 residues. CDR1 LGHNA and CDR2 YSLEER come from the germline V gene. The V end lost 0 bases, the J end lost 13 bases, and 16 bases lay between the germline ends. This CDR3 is CASSQDLRRETQFF. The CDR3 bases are TGCGCCAGCAGCCAAGATCTGCGCCGGGAGACCCAGTTCTTC.

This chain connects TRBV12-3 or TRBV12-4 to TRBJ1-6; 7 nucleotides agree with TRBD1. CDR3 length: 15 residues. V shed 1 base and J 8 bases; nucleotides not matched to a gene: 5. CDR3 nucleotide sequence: TGTGCCAGCAGTTTAGAGACAGGGTCTGATTCACCCCTCCACTTT. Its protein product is CASSLETGSDSPLHF.

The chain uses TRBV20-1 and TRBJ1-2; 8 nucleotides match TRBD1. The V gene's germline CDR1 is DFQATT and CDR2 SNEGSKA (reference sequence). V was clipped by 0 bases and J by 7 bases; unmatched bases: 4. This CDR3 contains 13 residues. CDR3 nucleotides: TGCAGTGCTAGAGACAGGGGGCGTGGTGGCTACACCTTC. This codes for CSARDRGRGGYTF.

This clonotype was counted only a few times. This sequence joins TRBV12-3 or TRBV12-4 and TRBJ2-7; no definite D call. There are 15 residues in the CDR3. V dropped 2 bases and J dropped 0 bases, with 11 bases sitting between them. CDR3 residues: CASSLLDRPSYEQYF. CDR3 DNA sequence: TGTGCCAGCAGTTTACTAGATCGCCCCTCCTACGAGCAGTACTTC.

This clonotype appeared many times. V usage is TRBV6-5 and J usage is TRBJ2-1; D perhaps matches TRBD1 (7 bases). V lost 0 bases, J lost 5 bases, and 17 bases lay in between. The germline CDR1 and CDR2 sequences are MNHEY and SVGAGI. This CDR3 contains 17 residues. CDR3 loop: CASSYSTGRSPHNEQFF. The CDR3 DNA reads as TGTGCCAGCAGTTACTCGACAGGGAGGTCCCCTCACAATGAGCAGTTCTTC.

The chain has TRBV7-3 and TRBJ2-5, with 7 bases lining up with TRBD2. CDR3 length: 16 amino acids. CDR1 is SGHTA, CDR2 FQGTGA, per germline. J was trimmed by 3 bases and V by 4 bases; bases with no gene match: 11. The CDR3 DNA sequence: TGTGCCAGCAGCTCCCCTGCGAGAGCGGGAAAAGAGACCCAGTACTTC. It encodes CASSSPARAGKETQYF.

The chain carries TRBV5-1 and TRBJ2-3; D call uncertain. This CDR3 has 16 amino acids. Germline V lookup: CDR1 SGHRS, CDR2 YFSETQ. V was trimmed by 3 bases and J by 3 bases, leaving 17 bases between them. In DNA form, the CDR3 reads TGCGCCAGCAGCTCGGCTGACTTGACTGGGACAGATACGCAGTATTTT. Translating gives CASSSADLTGTDTQYF.

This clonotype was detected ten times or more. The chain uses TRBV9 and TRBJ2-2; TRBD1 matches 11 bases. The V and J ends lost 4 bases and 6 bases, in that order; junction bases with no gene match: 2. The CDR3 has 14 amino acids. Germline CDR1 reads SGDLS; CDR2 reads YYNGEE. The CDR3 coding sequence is TGTGCCAGCAGCCAGGGACAGGGGGCCGGGGAGCTGTTTTTT. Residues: CASSQGQGAGELFF.

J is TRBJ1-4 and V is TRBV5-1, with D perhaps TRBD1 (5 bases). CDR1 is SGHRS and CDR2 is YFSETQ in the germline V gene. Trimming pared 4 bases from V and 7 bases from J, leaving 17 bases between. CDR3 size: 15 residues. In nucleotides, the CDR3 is TGCGCCAGCAGCCCGGTCGGGGGGAGAGGTGAAAAACTGTTTTTT. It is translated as CASSPVGGRGEKLFF. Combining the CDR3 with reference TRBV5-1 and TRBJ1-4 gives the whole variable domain KAGVTQTPRYLIKTRGQQVTLSCSPISGHRSVSWYQQTPGQGLQFLFEYFSETQRNKGNFPGRFSGRQFSNSRSEMNVSTLELGDSALYLCASSPVGGRGEKLFFGSGTQLSVL.

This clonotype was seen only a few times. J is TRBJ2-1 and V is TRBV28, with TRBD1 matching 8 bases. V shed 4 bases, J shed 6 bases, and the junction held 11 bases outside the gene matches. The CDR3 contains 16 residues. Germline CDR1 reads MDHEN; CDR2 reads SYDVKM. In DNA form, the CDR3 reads TGTGCCAGCAGTTCGAGGTATCAGGGGGCGAGCAATGAGCAGTTCTTC. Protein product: CASSSRYQGASNEQFF. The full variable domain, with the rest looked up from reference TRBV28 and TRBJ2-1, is DVKVTQSSRYLVKRTGEKVFLECVQDMDHENMFWYRQDPGLGLRLIYFSYDVKMKEKGDIPEGYSVSREKKERFSLILESASTNQTSMYLCASSSRYQGASNEQFFGPGTRLTVL.

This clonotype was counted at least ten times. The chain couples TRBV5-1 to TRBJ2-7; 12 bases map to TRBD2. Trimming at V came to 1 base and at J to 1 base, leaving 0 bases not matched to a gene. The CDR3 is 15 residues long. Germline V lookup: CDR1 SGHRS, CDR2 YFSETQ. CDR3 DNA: TGCGCCAGCAGCTTGACTAGCGGGGGGTCCTACGAGCAGTACTTC. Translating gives CASSLTSGGSYEQYF.

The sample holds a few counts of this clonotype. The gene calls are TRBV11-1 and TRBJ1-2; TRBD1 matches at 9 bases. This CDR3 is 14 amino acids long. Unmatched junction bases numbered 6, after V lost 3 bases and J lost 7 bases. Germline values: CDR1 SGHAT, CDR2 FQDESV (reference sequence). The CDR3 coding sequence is TGTGCCAGCAGCTTTCCCGGGACAGGGTCTGGCTACACCTTC. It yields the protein CASSFPGTGSGYTF.

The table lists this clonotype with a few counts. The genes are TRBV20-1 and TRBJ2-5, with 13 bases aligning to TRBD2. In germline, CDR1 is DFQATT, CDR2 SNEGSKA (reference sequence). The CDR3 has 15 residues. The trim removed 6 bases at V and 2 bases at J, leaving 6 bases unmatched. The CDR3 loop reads CSADGTSGAQETQYF. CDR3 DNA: TGCAGTGCCGACGGGACTAGCGGGGCTCAAGAGACCCAGTACTTC.

CDR3 region: CATGLEQGLTDTQYF. As DNA, the CDR3 is TGTGCCACGGGATTGGAACAGGGCCTCACAGATACGCAGTATTTT. The J gene is TRBJ2-3, the V gene TRBV15; D is possibly TRBD1 (6 bases). The V end lost 9 bases, the J end lost 2 bases, and 18 bases lay between the germline ends. The CDR3 spans 15 residues. Germline lookup yields CDR1 LNHNV and CDR2 YYDKDF (reference sequence).

The chain's CDR3 is CSASQYRETYTYNEQFF. DNA of the CDR3: TGCAGTGCTAGTCAGTATCGTGAGACATACACCTACAATGAGCAGTTCTTC. The chain uses TRBV20-1 and TRBJ2-1; D is uncertain. The germline V and J ends were trimmed by 3 bases and 2 bases, with 20 bases remaining between them. The CDR3 totals 17 residues. Germline V CDR1 and CDR2: DFQATT, SNEGSKA (reference sequence).

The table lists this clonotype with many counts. CDR3 DNA sequence: TGCAGCGTTTATTCAATTCGGTCCTACGAGCAGTACTTC. Its protein is CSVYSIRSYEQYF. This rearrangement joins TRBV29-1 to TRBJ2-7; D is unresolved. Deletions cut 5 bases from V and 1 base from J, with 12 bases between. The CDR3 contains 13 residues. The germline V gene encodes CDR1 SQVTM and CDR2 ANQGSEA.

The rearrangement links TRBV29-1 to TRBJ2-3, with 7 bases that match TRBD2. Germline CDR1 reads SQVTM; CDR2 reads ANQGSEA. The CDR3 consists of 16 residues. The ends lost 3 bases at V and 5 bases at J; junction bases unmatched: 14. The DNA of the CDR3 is TGCAGCGTTGACCCCTTTCTCGTAGCGGGCGGAGATACGCAGTATTTT. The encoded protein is CSVDPFLVAGGDTQYF.

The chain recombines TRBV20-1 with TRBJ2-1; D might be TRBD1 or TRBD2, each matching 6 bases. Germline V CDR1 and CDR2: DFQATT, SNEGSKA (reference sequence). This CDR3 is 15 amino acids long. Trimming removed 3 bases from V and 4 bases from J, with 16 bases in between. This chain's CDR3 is CSASHRGGWYNEQFF. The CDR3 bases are TGCAGTGCTAGCCACAGAGGGGGGTGGTACAATGAGCAGTTCTTC.

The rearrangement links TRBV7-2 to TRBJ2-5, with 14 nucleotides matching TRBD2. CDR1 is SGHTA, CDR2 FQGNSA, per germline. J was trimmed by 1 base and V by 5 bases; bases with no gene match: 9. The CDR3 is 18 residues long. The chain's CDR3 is CASSTGLAGASFQETQYF. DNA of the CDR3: TGTGCCAGCAGCACGGGACTAGCGGGAGCGTCCTTCCAAGAGACCCAGTACTTC.

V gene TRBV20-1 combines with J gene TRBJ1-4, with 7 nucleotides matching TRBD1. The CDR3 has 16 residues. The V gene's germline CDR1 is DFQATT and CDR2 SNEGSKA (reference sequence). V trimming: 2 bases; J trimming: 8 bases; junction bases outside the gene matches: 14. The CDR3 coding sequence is TGCAGTGCTAGACGACAGGGAAGGGGATTAGGGGAAAAACTGTTTTTT. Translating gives CSARRQGRGLGEKLFF.

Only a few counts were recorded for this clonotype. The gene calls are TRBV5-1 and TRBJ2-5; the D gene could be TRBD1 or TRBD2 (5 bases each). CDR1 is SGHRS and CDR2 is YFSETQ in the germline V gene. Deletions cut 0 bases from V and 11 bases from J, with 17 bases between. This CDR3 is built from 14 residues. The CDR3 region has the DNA TGCGCCAGCAGCTTGGCCGATGAGGGGTTGGGGCAGTACTTC. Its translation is CASSLADEGLGQYF.

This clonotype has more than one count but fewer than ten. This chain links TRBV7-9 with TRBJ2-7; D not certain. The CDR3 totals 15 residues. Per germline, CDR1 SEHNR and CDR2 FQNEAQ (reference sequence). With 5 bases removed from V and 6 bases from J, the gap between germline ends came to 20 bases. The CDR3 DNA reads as TGTGCCAGCAGCACGTTCGAAAGTTTAAGAGGCGAGCAGTACTTC. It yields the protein CASSTFESLRGEQYF.

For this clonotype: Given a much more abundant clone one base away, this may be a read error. The CDR3, as DNA: TGTGCCACCAACAGAGGAAGACAAGAGACCCAGTACTTC. Its translation: CATNRGRQETQYF. This rearrangement joins TRBV15 to TRBJ2-5; D is unresolved. CDR3 length equals 13 residues. CDR1 and CDR2 from the germline V gene are LNHNV and YYDKDF (reference sequence).

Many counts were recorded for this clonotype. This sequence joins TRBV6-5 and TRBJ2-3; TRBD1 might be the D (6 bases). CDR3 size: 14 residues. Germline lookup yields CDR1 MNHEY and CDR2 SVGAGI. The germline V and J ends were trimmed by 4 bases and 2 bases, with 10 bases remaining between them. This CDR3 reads CASSLKGDTDTQYF. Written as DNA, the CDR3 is TGTGCCAGCAGTTTGAAGGGGGACACAGATACGCAGTATTTT.

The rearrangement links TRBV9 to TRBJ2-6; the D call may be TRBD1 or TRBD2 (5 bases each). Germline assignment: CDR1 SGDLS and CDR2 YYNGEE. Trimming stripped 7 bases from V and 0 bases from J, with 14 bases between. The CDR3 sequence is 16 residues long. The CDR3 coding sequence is TGTGCCAGCCACCCGGGACGGAACTCTGGGGCCAACGTCCTGACTTTC. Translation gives CASHPGRNSGANVLTF. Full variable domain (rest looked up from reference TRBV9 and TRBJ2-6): DSGVTQTPKHLITATGQRVTLRCSPRSGDLSVYWYQQSLDQGLQFLIQYYNGEERAKGNILERFSAQQFPDLHSELNLSSLELGDSALYFCASHPGRNSGANVLTFGAGSRLTVL.

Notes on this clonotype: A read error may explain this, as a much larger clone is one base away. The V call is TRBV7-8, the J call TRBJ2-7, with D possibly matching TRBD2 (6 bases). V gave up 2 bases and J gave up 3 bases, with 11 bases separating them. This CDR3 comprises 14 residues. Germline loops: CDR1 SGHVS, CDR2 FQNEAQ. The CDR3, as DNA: TGTGCCAGCAGCTTAAAGGAGACTAGCTACGAGCAGTACTTC. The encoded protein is CASSLKETSYEQYF. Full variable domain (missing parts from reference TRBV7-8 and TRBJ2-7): GAGVSQSPRYKVAKRGQDVALRCDPISGHVSLFWYQQALGQGPEFLTYFQNEAQLDKSGLPSDRFFAERPEGSVSTLKIQRTQQEDSAVYLCASSLKETSYEQYFGPGTRLTVT.

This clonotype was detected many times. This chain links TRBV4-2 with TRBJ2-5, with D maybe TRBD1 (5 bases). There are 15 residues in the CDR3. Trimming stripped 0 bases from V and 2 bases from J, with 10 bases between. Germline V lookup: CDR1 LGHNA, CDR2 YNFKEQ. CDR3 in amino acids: CASSQDSQGQETQYF. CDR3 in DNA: TGTGCCAGCAGCCAAGATTCTCAGGGACAAGAGACCCAGTACTTC.

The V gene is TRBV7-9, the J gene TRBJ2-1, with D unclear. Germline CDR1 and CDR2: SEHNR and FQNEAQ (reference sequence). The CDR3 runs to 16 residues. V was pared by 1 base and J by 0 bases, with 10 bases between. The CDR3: CASSLDLLSSYNEQFF. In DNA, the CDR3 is TGTGCCAGCAGCTTAGATCTCCTTAGCTCCTACAATGAGCAGTTCTTC.